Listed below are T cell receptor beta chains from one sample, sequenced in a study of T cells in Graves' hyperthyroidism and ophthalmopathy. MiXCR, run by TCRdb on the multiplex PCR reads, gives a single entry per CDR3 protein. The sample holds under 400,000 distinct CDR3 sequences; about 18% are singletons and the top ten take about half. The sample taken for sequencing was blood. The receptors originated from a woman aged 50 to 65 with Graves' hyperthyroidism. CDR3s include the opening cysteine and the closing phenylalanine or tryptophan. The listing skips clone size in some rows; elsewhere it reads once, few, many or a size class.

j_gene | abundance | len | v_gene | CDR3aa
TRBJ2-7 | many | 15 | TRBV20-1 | CSAKGGTGTSYEQYF
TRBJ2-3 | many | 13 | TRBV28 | CASSLPHRDTQYF
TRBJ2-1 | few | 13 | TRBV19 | CASNTGYYNEQFF
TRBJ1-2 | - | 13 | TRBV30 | CAWTAGPGNGYTF
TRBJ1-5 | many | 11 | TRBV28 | CASSWGGPQHF
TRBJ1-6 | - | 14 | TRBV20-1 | CSASLGTGPSPLHF
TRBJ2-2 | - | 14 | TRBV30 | CAWDRGSNTGELFF
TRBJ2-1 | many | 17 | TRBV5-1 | CASSPDTGTGAYNEQFF
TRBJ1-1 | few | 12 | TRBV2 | CAFQEGYGEAFF
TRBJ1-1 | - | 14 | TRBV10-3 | CAIRREALGTEAFF
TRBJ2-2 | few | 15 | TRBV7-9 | CASSRDRINTGELFF
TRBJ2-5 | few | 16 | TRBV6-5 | CASSYSPPDEQETQYF
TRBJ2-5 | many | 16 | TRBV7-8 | CASSRRGAAPQETQYF
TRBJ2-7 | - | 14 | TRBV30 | CAWSVGRGLYEQYF
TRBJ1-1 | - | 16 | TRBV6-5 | CASSYRRTVMNTEAFF
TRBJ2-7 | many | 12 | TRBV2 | CAGTGGGPEQYF
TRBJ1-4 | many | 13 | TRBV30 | CAWSAGANEKLFF
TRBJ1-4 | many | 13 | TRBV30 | CAWSAGGWGKLFF
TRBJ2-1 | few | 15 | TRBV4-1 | CASSQSSGPYNEQFF